This T cell receptor (beta chain) stems from a study of shared clonotypes between healthy human individuals. Repertoires were generated with immunoSEQ multiplex PCR, while TCRdb's copy carries only in-frame clones and drops some. The sample carries some 2.3 million clones, approximately 95% recorded once. The CDR3 spans 16 residues. Germline lookup yields CDR1 SGHKS and CDR2 YYEKEE (reference sequence). With 3 bases removed from V and 2 bases from J, the gap between germline ends came to 17 bases. This clone was detected once. J is TRBJ1-2 and V is TRBV5-5; D uncertain. Source material: naive CD4+ T cells from PBMCs. Documented subset: CD45RA+ positively selected. The TCR originated in a man aged 18 to 35 in good health. Some clones in this sample may be carry-over from other donors' samples. CDR3 in amino acids: CASSYPPGRSNYGYTF. The CDR3 region has the DNA TGTGCCAGCAGCTACCCCCCCGGACGGTCAAACTATGGCTACACCTTC.